These 27 T cell receptor beta chains share one sample of origin, sequenced in a study of identical twins. Using its own MiXCR run on the 5' RACE reads, TCRdb lists one record per CDR3 protein. The data show 500,000 to 650,000 distinct CDR3 sequences, about 7.6% seen once. These data were also filed under a second study, of yellow fever vaccine responses in identical twins.

Specimen: PBMCs. The receptors were sampled from a woman younger than 35 in good health.

As to this clonotype: The junction and the germline gene differ at one end; a read error may be behind it. This chain joins TRBV10-3 and TRBJ2-1; 9 bases align to TRBD2. The germline CDR1 and CDR2 sequences are ENHRY and SYGVKD. The CDR3 has 16 residues. The CDR3 spells CAISESGTSSYNEQIF. Here the CDR3 DNA reads TGTGCCATCAGTGAGTCTGGGACTAGCTCCTACAATGAGCAGATCTTC.

This sequence joins TRBV11-3 and TRBJ2-5, with 8 bases lining up with TRBD1. Germline V gene sequence: CDR1 SGHNT, CDR2 YENEEA. The CDR3 sequence is 15 residues long. After removal of 5 bases from V and 5 bases from J, the junction contained 10 bases not matched to a gene. The CDR3: CASSVRQGSVETQYF. DNA for the CDR3: TGTGCCAGCAGCGTAAGACAGGGGTCGGTGGAGACCCAGTACTTC.

The rearrangement links TRBV5-1 to TRBJ2-5; 8 nucleotides agree with TRBD1. The germline V gene encodes CDR1 SGHRS and CDR2 YFSETQ. V shed 4 bases, J shed 0 bases, and the junction held 14 bases outside the gene matches. There are 18 residues in the CDR3. Here the CDR3 reads CASSTVPGQDGDQETQYF. CDR3 nucleotides: TGCGCCAGCAGCACCGTCCCGGGACAGGACGGGGACCAAGAGACCCAGTACTTC.

The sample holds a few counts of this clonotype. This rearrangement joins TRBV12-3 or TRBV12-4 to TRBJ1-1; D uncertain. Trimming left V 6 bases short and J 0 bases short, with 11 bases between. The CDR3 contains 14 residues. The CDR3 region is CASRPRTVNTEAFF. The CDR3 nucleotides are TGTGCCAGCAGACCCCGGACGGTGAACACTGAAGCTTTCTTT.

This clonotype was observed many times. The chain is built from TRBV7-2 and TRBJ2-1, with 7 bases matching TRBD2. This CDR3 is built from 14 residues. V lost 5 bases, J lost 4 bases, and 5 bases stayed unmatched. The germline gives CDR1 SGHTA, CDR2 FQGNSA. The CDR3 bases are TGTGCCAGCAGCGAAGCGGGGCTTTACAATGAGCAGTTCTTC. Translation: CASSEAGLYNEQFF.

At least ten counts were recorded for this clonotype. This rearrangement joins TRBV12-3 or TRBV12-4 to TRBJ2-1; TRBD2 is a possible D gene (6 bases). The V end was cut by 4 bases, the J end by 0 bases, with 16 bases between. The CDR3 spans 17 residues. The DNA of the CDR3 is TGTGCCAGCAGTTCCCCCGGGGTAGCGGCCTCCTACAATGAGCAGTTCTTC. This gives the protein CASSSPGVAASYNEQFF.

This clonotype was observed many times. Because the CDR3's place on the DNA is in doubt, the DNA is left out and the CDR3 is given as listed by TCRdb. The chain links TRBV21-1 to TRBJ2-5; the tabulated D call, TRBD2, remains unverified against the DNA. TRBV21-1 is shown as a pseudogene. Inclusive of both ends, the CDR3 amounts to 17 amino acids. The CDR3 loop is CASSKGWASGIQETQYF.

This rearrangement joins TRBV2 to TRBJ2-1; D gene uncertain. Trimming stripped 6 bases from V and 5 bases from J, with 8 bases between. The CDR3 contains 12 residues. Germline-derived CDR1 and CDR2 are SNHLY and FYNNEI. Here the CDR3 reads CASREDDNEQFF. The CDR3, as DNA: TGTGCCAGCAGAGAGGATGACAATGAGCAGTTCTTC. Together with reference TRBV2 and TRBJ2-1, the CDR3 gives the full variable domain: EPEVTQTPSHQVTQMGQEVILRCVPISNHLYFYWYRQILGQKVEFLVSFYNNEISEKSEIFDDQFSVERPDGSNFTLKIRSTKLEDSAMYFCASREDDNEQFFGPGTRLTVL.

This clonotype came up a few times. The rearrangement uses TRBV5-1 and TRBJ1-4; 9 positions agree with TRBD1. V trimming: 4 bases; J trimming: 7 bases; junction bases outside the gene matches: 5. The CDR3 has 14 amino acids. CDR1 and CDR2 (germline): SGHRS, YFSETQ. The CDR3 loop reads CASSLMGQGEKLFF. The CDR3 DNA follows: TGCGCCAGCAGCCTAATGGGACAGGGTGAAAAACTGTTTTTT.

In its sample, this clonotype was seen many times. CDR3 nucleotides: TGTGCCAGCAGTCGTGAAGGTGCTAGCGGTTACAATGAGCAGTTCTTC. It translates to CASSREGASGYNEQFF. The chain employs TRBV27 and TRBJ2-1, with TRBD2 identical over 7 bases. V lost 5 bases to trimming and J lost 4 bases; unmatched junction nucleotides: 11. CDR1 is MNHEY and CDR2 is SMNVEV in the germline V gene (reference sequence). The CDR3 totals 16 residues.

This clonotype was counted a few times. The rearrangement links TRBV13 to TRBJ2-2; D is ambiguous. V lost 5 bases and J 1 base, leaving 11 bases between the germline ends. Per germline, CDR1 PRHDT and CDR2 FYEKMQ (reference sequence). This CDR3 region has 15 residues. Written as DNA, the CDR3 is TGTGCCAGCAGCCCCCGGGCTAAGAACACCGGGGAGCTGTTTTTT. This gives the protein CASSPRAKNTGELFF. The full variable domain, its missing parts supplied by reference TRBV13 and TRBJ2-2, is AAGVIQSPRHLIKEKRETATLKCYPIPRHDTVYWYQQGPGQDPQFLISFYEKMQSDKGSIPDRFSAQQFSDYHSELNMSSLELGDSALYFCASSPRAKNTGELFFGEGSRLTVL.

This clonotype has a handful of counts. J is TRBJ1-1 and V is TRBV3-1; unclear D gene. The CDR3 runs to 13 residues. The germline CDR1 and CDR2 sequences are LGHDT and YNNKEL (reference sequence). Trimming took off 1 base at V and 7 bases at J, with 10 bases between the two ends. The CDR3 sequence: CASSQGGPFEAFF. The CDR3 DNA follows: TGTGCCAGCAGCCAAGGAGGGCCATTTGAAGCTTTCTTT. Full variable domain (missing parts from reference TRBV3-1 and TRBJ1-1): DTAVSQTPKYLVTQMGNDKSIKCEQNLGHDTMYWYKQDSKKFLKIMFSYNNKELIINETVPNRFSPKSPDKAHLNLHINSLELGDSAVYFCASSQGGPFEAFFGQGTRLTVV.

This clonotype was counted between two and nine times. The rearrangement joins TRBV20-1 to TRBJ2-7; possible D gene TRBD2, 6 bases. Deletions cut 0 bases from V and 7 bases from J, with 19 bases between. The CDR3 is made up of 15 amino acids. Germline-derived CDR1 and CDR2 are DFQATT and SNEGSKA (reference sequence). The CDR3 region is CSARDLGGSTGEQYF. In DNA, the CDR3 is TGCAGTGCTAGAGACCTGGGGGGATCAACGGGGGAGCAGTACTTC.

This clonotype appeared a few times. The gene calls are TRBV7-2 and TRBJ2-3, with TRBD1 matching 7 bases. This CDR3 has 14 amino acids. The junction had 9 bases not matched to a gene; V was cut back by 5 bases and J by 7 bases. CDR1 and CDR2 (germline): SGHTA, FQGNSA. The DNA of the CDR3 is TGTGCCAGCAGCCCAGCAGAGGGGGCCTATACGCAGTATTTT. Translated: CASSPAEGAYTQYF.

CDR3 residues: CASSRQVSGTSYNEQFF. The CDR3 bases are TGTGCCAGCAGCCGACAGGTTAGCGGGACCTCCTACAATGAGCAGTTCTTC. The chain couples TRBV7-8 to TRBJ2-1; 8 bases align to TRBD2. Germline V gives CDR1 SGHVS, CDR2 FQNEAQ. The V and J ends lost 5 bases and 0 bases, in that order; junction bases with no gene match: 9. This CDR3 contains 17 residues. Together with reference TRBV7-8 and TRBJ2-1, the CDR3 gives the full variable domain: GAGVSQSPRYKVAKRGQDVALRCDPISGHVSLFWYQQALGQGPEFLTYFQNEAQLDKSGLPSDRFFAERPEGSVSTLKIQRTQQEDSAVYLCASSRQVSGTSYNEQFFGPGTRLTVL.

This clonotype has ten or more counts. In DNA, the CDR3 is TGCGCCAGCATCCCGGACAGGGGGAGGGATACGCAGTATTTT. Protein product: CASIPDRGRDTQYF. The chain is built from TRBV10-2 and TRBJ2-3; 10 bases match TRBD1. Germline V lookup: CDR1 WSHSY, CDR2 SAAADI. V dropped 7 bases and J dropped 6; count of bases not matched to a gene: 7. This CDR3 has 14 residues.

To note about this clonotype: A read error may account for a junction end that differs from germline. DNA for the CDR3: TGCTGTGCTAGGGTGACAGGGTTGGGCACAGATACGCAGTATTTT. Amino acid sequence: CCARVTGLGTDTQYF. J is TRBJ2-3 and V is TRBV20-1; 7 nucleotides match TRBD1. Looked up from germline, CDR1 is DFQATT and CDR2 is SNEGSKA (reference sequence). The CDR3 sequence is 15 residues long.

Worth noting for this clonotype: A read error is likely, as this CDR3 ends without the conserved phenylalanine or tryptophan. This chain uses TRBV12-3 or TRBV12-4 with TRBJ1-5; 9 bases match TRBD1. The CDR3 length is 14 residues. Unmatched junction bases numbered 4, after V lost 6 bases and J lost 4 bases. In DNA form, the CDR3 reads TGTGCCAGCAGCCATGACAGGGGGAATCAGCCCCAGCATATT. This translates into CASSHDRGNQPQHI.

The chain uses TRBV11-2 and TRBJ2-5; D is unclear. This CDR3 is built from 16 residues. Trimming took 6 bases from V and 5 from J, leaving 22 bases between them. Germline V gene sequence: CDR1 SGHAT, CDR2 FQNNGV. Here the CDR3 DNA reads TGTGCCAGCAGGGGGATTAGCAGGACCCTTAGGGAGACCCAGTACTTC. Translation: CASRGISRTLRETQYF.

This clonotype was detected a few times. The chain couples TRBV14 to TRBJ1-4, with 8 bases aligning to TRBD1. The V gene's germline CDR1 is SGHDN and CDR2 FVKESK. The CDR3 length is 17 residues. The trim removed 2 bases at V and 5 bases at J, leaving 10 bases unmatched. The CDR3 coding sequence is TGTGCCAGCAGCCAATCCTCACTGGACAGGGAGAATGAAAAACTGTTTTTT. This translates into CASSQSSLDRENEKLFF.

The V call is TRBV20-1, the J call TRBJ1-5, with 10 nucleotides matching TRBD1. This CDR3 is 15 amino acids long. The V gene's germline CDR1 is DFQATT and CDR2 SNEGSKA (reference sequence). V shed 2 bases, J shed 5 bases, and the junction held 6 bases outside the gene matches. The CDR3 region is CSARKGQGDYQPQHF. CDR3 nucleotides: TGCAGTGCTAGAAAAGGACAGGGGGATTATCAGCCCCAGCATTTT.

This clonotype was detected only a few times. The V gene is TRBV28, the J gene TRBJ2-2; 14 bases agree with TRBD2. Per the germline V gene, CDR1 is MDHEN and CDR2 is SYDVKM. Trimming took 2 bases from V and 5 from J; bases not matched to a gene: 10. This CDR3 comprises 19 residues. CDR3 nucleotide sequence: TGTGCCAGCAGTTTAGCCGGACTAGCGGGAGGAAGGCGGACCGGGGAGCTGTTTTTT. Translated, it gives CASSLAGLAGGRRTGELFF.

This clonotype was observed a handful of times. This chain joins TRBV10-3 and TRBJ1-1; 10 nucleotides match TRBD1. Germline loops: CDR1 ENHRY, CDR2 SYGVKD. The CDR3 has 14 residues. V trimming: 8 bases; J trimming: 3 bases; junction bases outside the gene matches: 6. In DNA form, the CDR3 reads TGTGCCATCGCTCCGGGGACAGGGGACACTGAAGCTTTCTTT. Encoded protein: CAIAPGTGDTEAFF.

This clonotype was found many times. The genes are TRBV10-3 and TRBJ2-1; TRBD2 matches 8 bases. CDR1 ENHRY and CDR2 SYGVKD come from the germline V gene. The CDR3 has 15 amino acids. Trimming at V came to 8 bases and at J to 9 bases, leaving 15 bases not matched to a gene. The CDR3 nucleotides read TGTGCCATCGGTGGGATTTCGGGACTAGTGGTTGAGCAGTTCTTC. Translated, it gives CAIGGISGLVVEQFF.

This clonotype appeared many times. The chain links TRBV28 to TRBJ2-3, with 8 bases matching TRBD2. This CDR3 spans 14 amino acids. Germline V CDR1 and CDR2: MDHEN, SYDVKM. V dropped 5 bases and J dropped 2; count of bases not matched to a gene: 3. The CDR3 loop reads CASSKTSVTDTQYF. For the CDR3, the DNA is TGTGCCAGCAGTAAGACTAGCGTCACAGATACGCAGTATTTT.

V is TRBV20-1 and J is TRBJ2-2; D is unresolved. Trimming shortened V by 6 bases and J by 5 bases, and 10 bases separated the two germline ends. This CDR3 has 12 residues. Germline V gene lookup returns CDR1 DFQATT and CDR2 SNEGSKA (reference sequence). The CDR3 spells CSAWKGTGELFF. CDR3 bases: TGCAGTGCCTGGAAGGGAACCGGGGAGCTGTTTTTT.

This clonotype was seen a handful of times. V usage is TRBV7-7 and J usage is TRBJ2-5, with TRBD2 matching 9 bases. CDR1 and CDR2 from the germline V gene are SSHAT and FNYEAQ (reference sequence). Trimming removed 2 bases from V and 1 base from J; junction bases left unmatched: 5. The CDR3 loop spans 16 amino acids. The CDR3 protein is CASSLKLAGTQETQYF. The CDR3 region has the DNA TGTGCCAGCAGCTTAAAACTAGCGGGCACCCAAGAGACCCAGTACTTC. Variable domain in full (rest from reference TRBV7-7 and TRBJ2-5): GAGVSQSPRYKVTKRGQDVTLRCDPISSHATLYWYQQALGQGPEFLTYFNYEAQPDKSGLPSDRFSAERPEGSISTLTIQRTEQRDSAMYRCASSLKLAGTQETQYFGPGTRLLVL.